The sequence of this T cell receptor (beta chain) was determined in a study of blood T cell repertoires in COVID-19. Trimming removed 3 bases from V and 7 bases from J; junction bases left unmatched: 8. Germline loops: CDR1 KGHDR, CDR2 SFDVKD. The CDR3 contains 15 residues. Per the study methods: Estimated nucleated cell counts came from reference gene primer amplification. The method was immunoSEQ multiplex PCR; TCRdb's version includes in-frame clones alone and lacks a portion of them. D and trimming come from the DNA, and the V and J calls and clone size come from that table. Of around 230,000 clones in the sample, over 75% were seen once.

This receptor was identified in a man in his forties who had recovered from COVID-19. Sequenced material: PBMCs or T cells enriched from blood (not recorded which). The rearrangement joins TRBV24-1 to TRBJ2-1, with TRBD1 matching 7 bases. The CDR3 sequence is CATSDEGGMRNEQFF. The DNA of the CDR3 is TGTGCCACCAGTGATGAAGGGGGCATGAGGAATGAGCAGTTCTTC.